The following is a TCR beta chain sequence with its context. These data come from a study of T cells expressing NK-cell markers. TCRdb re-analyzed the 5' RACE reads; it lists each CDR3 protein once, without DNA. The table for this sample gives 300,000 to 450,000 distinct CDR3 sequences. CDR1 is SGHRS and CDR2 is YFSETQ in the germline V gene. The CDR3 runs 14 residues. The source of this sequence is a man aged 18-75 years in good health. This chain connects TRBV5-1 to TRBJ2-1; the D gene TCRdb calls, TRBD1, cannot be checked with no DNA. The sample comprised blood T cells: a sorted CD56 or NKG2C T cell subset, CD4+ or CD8+ T cells, or bulk PBMC T cells (not recorded which). CDR3 residues: CASRDTPGGNEQFF. Full variable domain (outside the CDR3, taken from reference TRBV5-1 and TRBJ2-1): KAGVTQTPRYLIKTRGQQVTLSCSPISGHRSVSWYQQTPGQGLQFLFEYFSETQRNKGNFPGRFSGRQFSNSRSEMNVSTLELGDSALYLCASRDTPGGNEQFFGPGTRLTVL.